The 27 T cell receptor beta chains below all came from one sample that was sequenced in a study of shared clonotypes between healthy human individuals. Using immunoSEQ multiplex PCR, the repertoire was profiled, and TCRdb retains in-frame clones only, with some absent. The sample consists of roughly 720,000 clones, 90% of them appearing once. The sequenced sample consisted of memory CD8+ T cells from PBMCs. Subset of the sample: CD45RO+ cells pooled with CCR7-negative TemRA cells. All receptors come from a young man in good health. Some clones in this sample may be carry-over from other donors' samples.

CDR3 sequence reads: CASSTQGTRTDTQYF. As DNA, the CDR3 is TGTGCCAGTAGTACCCAGGGGACGCGCACAGATACGCAGTATTTT. The genes are TRBV19 and TRBJ2-3, with D perhaps TRBD1 (6 bases). The CDR3 sequence is 15 residues long. Deletions cut 4 bases from V and 1 base from J, with 12 bases between. Germline CDR1 reads LNHDA; CDR2 reads SQIVND (reference sequence).

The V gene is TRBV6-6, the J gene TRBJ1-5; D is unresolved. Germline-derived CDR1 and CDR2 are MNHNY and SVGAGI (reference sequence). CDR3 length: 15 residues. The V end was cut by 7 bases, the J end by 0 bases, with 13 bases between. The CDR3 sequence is CASTQSAYSNQPQHF. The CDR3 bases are TGTGCCAGCACCCAGTCAGCTTATAGCAATCAGCCCCAGCATTTT.

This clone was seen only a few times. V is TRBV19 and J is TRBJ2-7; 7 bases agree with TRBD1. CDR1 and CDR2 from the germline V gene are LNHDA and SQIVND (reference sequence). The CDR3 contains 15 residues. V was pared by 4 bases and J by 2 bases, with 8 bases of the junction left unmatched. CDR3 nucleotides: TGTGCCAGTAGTAATCGACAGGGATCTCCCTACGAGCAGTACTTC. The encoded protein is CASSNRQGSPYEQYF.

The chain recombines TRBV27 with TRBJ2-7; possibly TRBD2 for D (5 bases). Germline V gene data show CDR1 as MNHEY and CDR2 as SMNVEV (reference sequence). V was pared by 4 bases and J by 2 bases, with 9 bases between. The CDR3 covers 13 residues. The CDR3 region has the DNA TGTGCCAGCAGTTACGGGGTGACCTACGAGCAGTACTTC. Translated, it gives CASSYGVTYEQYF.

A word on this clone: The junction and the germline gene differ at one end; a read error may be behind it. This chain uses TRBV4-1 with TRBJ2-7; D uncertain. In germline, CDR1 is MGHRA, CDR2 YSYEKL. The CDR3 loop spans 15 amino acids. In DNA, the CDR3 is TGCGCCAGCAGCCAGGAAGTAGACCTGTCCTGCGAGCAGTACTTC. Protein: CASSQEVDLSCEQYF.

CDR3 protein: CAWKLAGAEQFF. In nucleotides, the CDR3 is TGTGCCTGGAAACTAGCGGGAGCTGAGCAGTTCTTC. J is TRBJ2-1 and V is TRBV30; 11 positions match TRBD2. This CDR3 is 12 amino acids long. V was pared by 4 bases and J by 9 bases, with 2 bases of the junction left unmatched. CDR1 is GTSNPN, CDR2 SVGIG, per germline (reference sequence).

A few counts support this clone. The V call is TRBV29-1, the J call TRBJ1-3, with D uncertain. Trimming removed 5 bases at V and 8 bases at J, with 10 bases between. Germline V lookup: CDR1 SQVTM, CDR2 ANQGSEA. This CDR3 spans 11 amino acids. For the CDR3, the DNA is TGCAGCGTTAACGGTCAGGACACCATATATTTT. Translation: CSVNGQDTIYF. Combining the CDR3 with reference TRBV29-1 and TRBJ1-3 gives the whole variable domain SAVISQKPSRDICQRGTSLTIQCQVDSQVTMMFWYRQQPGQSLTLIATANQGSEATYESGFVIDKFPISRPNLTFSTLTVSNMSPEDSSIYLCSVNGQDTIYFGEGSWLTVV.

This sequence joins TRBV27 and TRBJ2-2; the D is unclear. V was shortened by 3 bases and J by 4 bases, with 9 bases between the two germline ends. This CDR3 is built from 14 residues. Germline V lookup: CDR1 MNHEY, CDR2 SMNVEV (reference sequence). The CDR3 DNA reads TGTGCCAGCAGTTTTGGGCCAAGCACCGGGGAGCTGTTTTTT. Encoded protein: CASSFGPSTGELFF.

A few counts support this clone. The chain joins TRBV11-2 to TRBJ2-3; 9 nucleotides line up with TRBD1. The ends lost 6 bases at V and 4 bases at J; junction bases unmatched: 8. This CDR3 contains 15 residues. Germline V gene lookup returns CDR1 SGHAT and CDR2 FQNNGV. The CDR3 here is CASRRTTGGADTQYF. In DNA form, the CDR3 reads TGTGCCAGCAGGCGGACTACAGGGGGCGCAGATACGCAGTATTTT.

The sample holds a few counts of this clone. The CDR3 sequence is CASSLTGPNEKLFF. The DNA for the CDR3 is TGTGCCAGCAGCTTGACAGGACCAAATGAAAAACTGTTTTTT. The genes are TRBV11-2 and TRBJ1-4; D may be TRBD1 (6 bases). Germline CDR1 and CDR2: SGHAT and FQNNGV. The ends were cut back, 3 bases at V and 5 bases at J, with 10 bases in the middle. The CDR3 loop spans 14 amino acids.

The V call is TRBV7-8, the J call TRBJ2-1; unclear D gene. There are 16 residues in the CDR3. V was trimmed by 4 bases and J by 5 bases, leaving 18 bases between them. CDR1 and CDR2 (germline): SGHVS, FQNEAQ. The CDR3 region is CASSSPVPAAHNEQFF. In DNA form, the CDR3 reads TGTGCCAGCAGCTCCCCCGTGCCGGCCGCCCACAATGAGCAGTTCTTC.

The CDR3 DNA is TGCGCCAGCAGTCCGGACAGGAAGAACACTGAAGCTTTCTTT. It codes for CASSPDRKNTEAFF. The rearrangement links TRBV5-1 to TRBJ1-1; 7 positions agree with TRBD1. Germline CDR1 reads SGHRS; CDR2 reads YFSETQ. The CDR3 is made up of 14 amino acids. Trimming at V came to 5 bases and at J to 1 base, leaving 5 bases not matched to a gene.

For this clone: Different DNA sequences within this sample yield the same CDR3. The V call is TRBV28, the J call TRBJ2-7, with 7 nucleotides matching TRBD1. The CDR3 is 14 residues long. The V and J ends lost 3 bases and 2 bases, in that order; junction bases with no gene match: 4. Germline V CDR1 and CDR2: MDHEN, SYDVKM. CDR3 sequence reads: CASSFSQGAYEQYF. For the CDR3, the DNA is TGTGCCAGCAGTTTCTCGCAGGGGGCCTACGAGCAGTACTTC.

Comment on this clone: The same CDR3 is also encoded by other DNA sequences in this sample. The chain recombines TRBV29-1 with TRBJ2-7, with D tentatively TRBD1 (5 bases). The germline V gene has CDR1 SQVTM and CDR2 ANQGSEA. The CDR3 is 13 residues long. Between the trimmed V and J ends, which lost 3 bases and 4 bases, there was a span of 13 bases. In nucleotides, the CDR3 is TGCAGCGTTGACGTAGGGGCTGGGTACGAGCAGTACTTC. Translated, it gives CSVDVGAGYEQYF.

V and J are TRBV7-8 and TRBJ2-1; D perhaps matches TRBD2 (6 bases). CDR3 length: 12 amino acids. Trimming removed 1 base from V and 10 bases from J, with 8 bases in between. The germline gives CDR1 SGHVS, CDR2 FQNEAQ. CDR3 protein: CASSLGAGEQFF. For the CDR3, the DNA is TGTGCCAGCAGCTTAGGGGCGGGAGAGCAGTTCTTC.

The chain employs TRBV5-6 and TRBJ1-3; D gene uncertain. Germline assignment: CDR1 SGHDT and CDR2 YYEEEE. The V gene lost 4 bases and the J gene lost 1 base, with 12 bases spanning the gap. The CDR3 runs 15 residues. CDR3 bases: TGTGCCAGCAGCGCTCATTGGAGATCTGGAAACACCATATATTTT. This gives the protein CASSAHWRSGNTIYF. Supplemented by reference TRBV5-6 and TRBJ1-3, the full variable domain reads DAGVTQSPTHLIKTRGQQVTLRCSPKSGHDTVSWYQQALGQGPQFIFQYYEEEERQRGNFPDRFSGHQFPNYSSELNVNALLLGDSALYLCASSAHWRSGNTIYFGEGSWLTVV.

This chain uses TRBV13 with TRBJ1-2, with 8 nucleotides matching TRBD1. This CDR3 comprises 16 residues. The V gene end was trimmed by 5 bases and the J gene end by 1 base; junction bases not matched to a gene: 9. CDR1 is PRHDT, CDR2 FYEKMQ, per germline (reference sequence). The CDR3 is CASSARTGYLNYGYTF. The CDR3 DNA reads TGTGCCAGCAGCGCCAGGACAGGGTACCTTAACTATGGCTACACCTTC.

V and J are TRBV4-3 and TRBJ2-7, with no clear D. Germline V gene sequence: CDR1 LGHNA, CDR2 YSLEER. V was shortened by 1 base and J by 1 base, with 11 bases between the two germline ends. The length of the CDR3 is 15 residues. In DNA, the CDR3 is TGCGCCAGCAGCCAAGGAGGACGGGCGTCCTACGAGCAGTACTTC. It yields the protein CASSQGGRASYEQYF.

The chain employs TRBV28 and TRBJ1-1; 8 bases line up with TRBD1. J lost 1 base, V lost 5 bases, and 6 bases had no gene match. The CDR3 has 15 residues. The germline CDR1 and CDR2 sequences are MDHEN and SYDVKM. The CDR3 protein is CASSLRDRTNTEAFF. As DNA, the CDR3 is TGTGCCAGCAGTCTCCGGGACAGGACGAACACTGAAGCTTTCTTT.

CDR3 nucleotide sequence: TGTGCCAGCAGCTCCGGGACTAGCGGGAGAGGCTACGAGCAGTACTTC. It yields the protein CASSSGTSGRGYEQYF. V is TRBV13 and J is TRBJ2-7; 14 bases are a match to TRBD2. Germline V gene data show CDR1 as PRHDT and CDR2 as FYEKMQ (reference sequence). V lost 4 bases, J lost 3 bases, and 5 bases stayed unmatched. The CDR3 totals 16 residues.

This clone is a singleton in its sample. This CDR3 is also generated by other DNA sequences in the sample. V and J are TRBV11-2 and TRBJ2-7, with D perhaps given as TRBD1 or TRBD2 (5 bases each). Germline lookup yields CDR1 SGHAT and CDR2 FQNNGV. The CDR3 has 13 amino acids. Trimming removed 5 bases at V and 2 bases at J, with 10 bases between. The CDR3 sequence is CASSLGPTYEQYF. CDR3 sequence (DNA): TGTGCCAGCAGCCTGGGACCAACCTACGAGCAGTACTTC.

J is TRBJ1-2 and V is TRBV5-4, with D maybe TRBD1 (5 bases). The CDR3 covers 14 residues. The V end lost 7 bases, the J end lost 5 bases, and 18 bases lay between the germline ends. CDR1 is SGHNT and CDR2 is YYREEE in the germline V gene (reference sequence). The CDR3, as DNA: TGTGCCAGCGGCGCCCGAGACAGTTTTTATGGCTACACCTTC. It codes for CASGARDSFYGYTF.

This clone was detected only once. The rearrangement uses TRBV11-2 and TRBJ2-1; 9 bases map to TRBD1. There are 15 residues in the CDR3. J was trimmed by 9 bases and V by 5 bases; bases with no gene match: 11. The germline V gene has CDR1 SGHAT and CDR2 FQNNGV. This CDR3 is CASSPGPGTGFEQFF. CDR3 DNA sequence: TGTGCCAGCAGCCCCGGTCCCGGGACAGGGTTTGAGCAGTTCTTC. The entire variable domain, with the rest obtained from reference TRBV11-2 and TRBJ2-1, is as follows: EAGVAQSPRYKIIEKRQSVAFWCNPISGHATLYWYQQILGQGPKLLIQFQNNGVVDDSQLPKDRFSAERLKGVDSTLKIQPAKLEDSAVYLCASSPGPGTGFEQFFGPGTRLTVL.

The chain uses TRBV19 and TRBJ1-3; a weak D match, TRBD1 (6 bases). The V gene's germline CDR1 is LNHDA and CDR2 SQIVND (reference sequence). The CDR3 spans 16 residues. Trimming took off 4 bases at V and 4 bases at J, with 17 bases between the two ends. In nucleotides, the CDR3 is TGTGCCAGTAGTACCTCACAGGGCCCCTCAGGAAACACCATATATTTT. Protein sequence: CASSTSQGPSGNTIYF.

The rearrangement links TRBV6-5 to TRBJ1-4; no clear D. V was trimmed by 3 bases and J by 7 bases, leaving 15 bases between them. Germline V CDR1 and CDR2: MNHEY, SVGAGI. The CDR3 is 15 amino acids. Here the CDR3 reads CASSYNVLGGEKLFF. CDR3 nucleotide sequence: TGTGCCAGCAGTTATAACGTGCTTGGAGGTGAAAAACTGTTTTTT.

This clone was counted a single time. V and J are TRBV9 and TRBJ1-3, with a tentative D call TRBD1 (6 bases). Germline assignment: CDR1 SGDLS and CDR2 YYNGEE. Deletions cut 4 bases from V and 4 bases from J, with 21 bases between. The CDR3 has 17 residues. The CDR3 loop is CASSPIVEEGEGNTIYF. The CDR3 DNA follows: TGTGCCAGCAGCCCAATAGTCGAGGAGGGGGAGGGAAACACCATATATTTT.

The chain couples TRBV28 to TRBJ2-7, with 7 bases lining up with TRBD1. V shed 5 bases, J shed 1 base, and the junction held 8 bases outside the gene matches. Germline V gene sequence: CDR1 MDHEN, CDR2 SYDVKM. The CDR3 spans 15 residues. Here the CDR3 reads CASSPTGEASYEQYF. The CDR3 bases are TGTGCCAGCAGTCCTACAGGGGAAGCGTCCTACGAGCAGTACTTC. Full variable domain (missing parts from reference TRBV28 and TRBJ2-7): DVKVTQSSRYLVKRTGEKVFLECVQDMDHENMFWYRQDPGLGLRLIYFSYDVKMKEKGDIPEGYSVSREKKERFSLILESASTNQTSMYLCASSPTGEASYEQYFGPGTRLTVT.